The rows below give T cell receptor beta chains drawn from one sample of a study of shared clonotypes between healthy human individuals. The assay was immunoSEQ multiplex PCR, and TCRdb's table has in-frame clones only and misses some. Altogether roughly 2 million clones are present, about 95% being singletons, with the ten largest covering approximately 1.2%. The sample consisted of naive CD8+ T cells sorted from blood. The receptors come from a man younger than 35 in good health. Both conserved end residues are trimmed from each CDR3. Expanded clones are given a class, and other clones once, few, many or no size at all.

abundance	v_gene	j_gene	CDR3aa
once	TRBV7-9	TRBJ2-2	ASSLGRGLTGELF
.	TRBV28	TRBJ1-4	ATTLRQGAGNEKLF
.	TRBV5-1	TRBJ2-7	AGSLEASPYEQY
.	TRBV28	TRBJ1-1	ASTLRGQNTEAF
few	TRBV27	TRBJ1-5	ASSLGAGQPQH
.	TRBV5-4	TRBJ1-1	ASRQPGQGNTEAF
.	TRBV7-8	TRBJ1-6	ASSLEGQLSSYNSPLH
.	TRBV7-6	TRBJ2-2	ASSLGWGPVFTGELF
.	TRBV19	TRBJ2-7	ASSIARSYEQY
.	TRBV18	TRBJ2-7	ASGGQASYEQY
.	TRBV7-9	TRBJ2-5	ASSLYRDRGTEKETQY
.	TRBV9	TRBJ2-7	ASSVEGASYEQY
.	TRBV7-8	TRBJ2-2	ASSPQGGGELF
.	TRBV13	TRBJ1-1	ASSLRGGHDTEAF
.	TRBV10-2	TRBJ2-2	ASRPPREANTGELF
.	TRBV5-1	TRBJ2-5	ASSLETSGTQY
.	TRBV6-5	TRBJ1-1	ASSYSRGEGNTEAF
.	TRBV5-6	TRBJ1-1	ASSQTLASMNTEAF
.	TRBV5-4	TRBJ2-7	ASSLDASGTYEQY
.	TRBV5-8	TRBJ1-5	ASSWGQGSNQPQH
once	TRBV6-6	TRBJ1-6	ATLEGGAAAPLH
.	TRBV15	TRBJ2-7	ATSRGLAESSYEQY
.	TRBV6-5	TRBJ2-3	ASSLVGSDTQY
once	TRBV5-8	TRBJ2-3	ASSWGLAGGASTDTQY
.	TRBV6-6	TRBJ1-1	ASGPTTTDTEAF
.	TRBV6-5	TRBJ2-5	ASSYRPTGRETQY
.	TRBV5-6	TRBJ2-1	ASSFQTYNEQF
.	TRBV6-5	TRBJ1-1	ASHVPGQTFREAF
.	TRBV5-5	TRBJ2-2	ASSLDRDTGELF
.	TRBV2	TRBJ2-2	ASSPPQRRLGELF
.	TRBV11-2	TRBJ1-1	ASSLSNTEAF
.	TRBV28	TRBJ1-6	ASSLDPPTGRGLTSPLH
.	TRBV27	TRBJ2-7	ASSLGTPSYEQY
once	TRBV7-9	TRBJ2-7	ASSFGTDSYEQY
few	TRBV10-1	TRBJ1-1	ASLSARDRGNTEAF
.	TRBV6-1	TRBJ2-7	ASSDSLGLASYEQY
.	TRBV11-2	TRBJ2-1	ASCPGGPQEIYNEQF
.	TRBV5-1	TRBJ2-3	ASSGLAGTDTQY
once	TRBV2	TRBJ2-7	ASSELGTGPKPYEQY
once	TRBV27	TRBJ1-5	ASSPRDPQSNQPQH
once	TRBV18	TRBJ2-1	ASSPRNRTHNEQF
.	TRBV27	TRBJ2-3	ASSATGAADTQY
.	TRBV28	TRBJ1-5	ASSLLSMNLNQPQH
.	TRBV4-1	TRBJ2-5	ASSQEGWNSGTGETQY
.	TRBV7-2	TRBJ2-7	ASSVAGLYEQY